The 20 T cell receptor beta chains in this list originate from one sample, sequenced in a study of T and B cells in COVID-19 patients. Each TRB amplification used roughly 250-550 ng of genomic DNA from blood. Multiplex PCR with BIOMED2 TRB-A/B primer pools amplified TRB rearrangements. TCRdb recomputed calls from the multiplex PCR reads with MiXCR, one row per CDR3 protein. The profile shows thousands of distinct CDR3 sequences, around 20% of them singletons. Sequencing was done on a sample of blood. These receptors originate from a human donor with active COVID-19.

This chain uses TRBV5-6 with TRBJ2-7, with D perhaps given as TRBD1 or TRBD2 (5 bases each). Per the germline V gene, CDR1 is SGHDT and CDR2 is YYEEEE. The CDR3 spans 14 residues. V lost 1 base to trimming and J lost 2 bases, with 10 bases between them. The CDR3 DNA reads TGTGCCAGCAGCTTGCCGAGGGGCGCCTACGAGCAGTACTTC. This gives the protein CASSLPRGAYEQYF.

The CDR3 coding sequence is TGTGCCAGCAGCTTCAGAGGACAGGGTTACAATGAGCAGTTCTTC. This sequence encodes CASSFRGQGYNEQFF. The chain joins TRBV7-2 to TRBJ2-1; 8 bases line up with TRBD1. The V and J ends lost 3 bases and 4 bases, in that order; junction bases with no gene match: 5. The CDR3 spans 15 residues. Looked up from germline, CDR1 is SGHTA and CDR2 is FQGNSA.

This chain links TRBV5-1 with TRBJ2-5; 8 nucleotides match TRBD1. Germline-derived CDR1 and CDR2 are SGHRS and YFSETQ. CDR3 length: 13 residues. Unmatched junction bases numbered 1, after V lost 2 bases and J lost 4 bases. In DNA form, the CDR3 reads TGCGCCAGCAGCTTAGGGACAGGAGAGACCCAGTACTTC. Amino acids: CASSLGTGETQYF. Variable domain in full (rest from reference TRBV5-1 and TRBJ2-5): KAGVTQTPRYLIKTRGQQVTLSCSPISGHRSVSWYQQTPGQGLQFLFEYFSETQRNKGNFPGRFSGRQFSNSRSEMNVSTLELGDSALYLCASSLGTGETQYFGPGTRLLVL.

V is TRBV20-1 and J is TRBJ2-5; D not resolved. CDR1 and CDR2 (germline): DFQATT, SNEGSKA (reference sequence). Trimming removed 5 bases from V and 3 bases from J, with 13 bases in between. CDR3 length: 13 residues. The DNA of the CDR3 is TGCAGTGCTGGCCGGAGAGTGGAAGAGACCCAGTACTTC. It yields the protein CSAGRRVEETQYF.

By sample fraction, this clonotype is medium-sized. The gene calls are TRBV30 and TRBJ1-2; D gene ambiguous. Germline V gene sequence: CDR1 GTSNPN, CDR2 SVGIG (reference sequence). The CDR3 has 10 amino acids. V lost 3 bases, J lost 7 bases, and 6 bases lay in between. CDR3 protein: CAWRGLGYTF. The CDR3 nucleotides read TGTGCCTGGAGGGGCCTTGGCTACACCTTC.

CDR3 region: CASSFAGGNTGELFF. The CDR3 DNA is TGTGCCAGCAGTTTCGCGGGGGGCAACACCGGGGAGCTGTTTTTT. V is TRBV11-3 and J is TRBJ2-2, with 8 bases identical to TRBD2. The CDR3 has 15 amino acids. Germline V CDR1 and CDR2: SGHNT, YENEEA. J lost 2 bases, V lost 6 bases, and 5 bases had no gene match.

This clonotype counts as medium-sized. The rearrangement links TRBV6-1 to TRBJ2-1; TRBD2 matches 10 bases. Germline CDR1 MNHNS, CDR2 SASEGT. Trimming took 5 bases from V and 7 from J; bases not matched to a gene: 11. The CDR3 consists of 16 residues. CDR3 region: CASSPRWSSGGNEQFF. The CDR3 bases are TGTGCCAGCAGTCCAAGGTGGTCTAGCGGGGGTAATGAGCAGTTCTTC.

Within the sample, this clonotype is medium-sized. The gene calls are TRBV7-6 and TRBJ2-5; D may be TRBD1 (6 bases). The germline gives CDR1 SGHVS, CDR2 FNYEAQ. Trimming removed 4 bases at V and 1 base at J, with 13 bases between. The CDR3 loop spans 15 amino acids. CDR3 region: CASSSGTPLQETQYF. The DNA for the CDR3 is TGTGCCAGCAGCTCGGGGACACCCCTCCAAGAGACCCAGTACTTC.

This clonotype is medium-sized within its sample. This chain connects TRBV18 to TRBJ2-1; 8 positions agree with TRBD1. Germline V gene sequence: CDR1 KGHSH, CDR2 LQKENI. This CDR3 is built from 11 residues. V gave up 5 bases and J gave up 12 bases; unmatched junction bases: 3. The CDR3 coding sequence is TGTGCCAGCTCAGCTACAGGGGGGCAGTTCTTC. Its protein is CASSATGGQFF.

The table lists this clonotype with a few counts. For the CDR3, the DNA is TGTGCCAGCAGCCAAACGACAGGCTCTGGGGCCAACGTCCTGACTTTC. Amino acid sequence: CASSQTTGSGANVLTF. This chain joins TRBV4-2 and TRBJ2-6, with D possibly matching TRBD1 (6 bases). Germline-derived CDR1 and CDR2 are LGHNA and YNFKEQ. The CDR3 consists of 16 residues. Trimming stripped 2 bases from V and 0 bases from J, with 8 bases between.

This chain links TRBV20-1 with TRBJ1-1; D may be TRBD1 (5 bases). The CDR3 is 13 amino acids. The V end lost 6 bases, the J end lost 2 bases, and 13 bases lay between the germline ends. Germline CDR1 reads DFQATT; CDR2 reads SNEGSKA (reference sequence). The CDR3 reads CSAPGPTNTEAFF. DNA for the CDR3: TGCAGTGCCCCGGGACCGACAAACACTGAAGCTTTCTTT.

This clonotype qualifies as medium-sized. The rearrangement joins TRBV6-4 to TRBJ2-3; D may correspond to TRBD1 or TRBD2 (5 bases each). The CDR3 has 14 amino acids. Trimming took 3 bases from V and 2 from J, leaving 9 bases between them. Germline CDR1 reads MRHNA; CDR2 reads SNTAGT. The CDR3 DNA reads as TGTGCCAGCAGTGAGCAGGGAGACACAGATACGCAGTATTTT. Translating it yields CASSEQGDTDTQYF.

This clonotype rates as medium-sized (0.01 to 0.1%). The V gene is TRBV19, the J gene TRBJ2-7; D is unresolved. CDR1 is LNHDA and CDR2 is SQIVND in the germline V gene (reference sequence). The germline V and J ends were trimmed by 5 bases and 7 bases, with 12 bases remaining between them. The CDR3 loop spans 12 amino acids. The CDR3 sequence is CASSPDKGEQYF. The CDR3 DNA sequence: TGTGCCAGTAGTCCCGATAAGGGAGAGCAGTACTTC.

The chain couples TRBV11-3 to TRBJ2-7; the match to TRBD2 covers 11 bases. The ends lost 4 bases at V and 3 bases at J; junction bases unmatched: 5. CDR1 and CDR2 (germline): SGHNT, YENEEA. There are 15 residues in the CDR3. CDR3 nucleotides: TGTGCCAGCAGCTCGGCCGGGACTAGCGGCTACGAGCAGTACTTC. Translating gives CASSSAGTSGYEQYF.

Comment on this clonotype: Since a much larger clone is just one base distant, this may be a read error. The chain carries TRBV6-2 or TRBV6-3 and TRBJ1-2; a possible D gene is TRBD1 (6 bases). Germline V gene data show CDR1 as MNHEY and CDR2 as SVGEGT. V was pared by 5 bases and J by 7 bases, with 8 bases between. The CDR3 extends over 11 amino acids. The CDR3 coding sequence is TGTGCCAGCAGTACAGGGCTTGGCTACACCTTC. Protein sequence: CASSTGLGYTF.

This clonotype appeared a few times. The gene calls are TRBV6-5 and TRBJ2-3; 15 positions agree with TRBD2. With 0 bases clipped from V and 3 bases from J, the junction kept 4 bases outside the gene matches. Per germline, CDR1 MNHEY and CDR2 SVGAGI. The CDR3 is 18 amino acids. The CDR3 DNA reads as TGTGCCAGCAGTTACTCCGGGACTAGCGGGAGGAGGACAGATACGCAGTATTTT. It codes for CASSYSGTSGRRTDTQYF.

In its sample, this clonotype is medium-sized (0.01 to 0.1%). J is TRBJ1-2 and V is TRBV15; 12 bases map to TRBD1. Germline trimming cut 0 bases from V and 8 bases from J; bases unmatched to any gene: 10. Germline CDR1 is LNHNV and CDR2 is YYDKDF (reference sequence). CDR3 length equals 17 residues. The chain's CDR3 is CATSRDSLGQGARGYTF. CDR3 DNA sequence: TGTGCCACCAGCAGAGATAGTTTGGGACAGGGGGCGCGGGGCTACACCTTC.

By share, this clonotype counts as medium-sized. The chain combines TRBV5-1 with TRBJ2-2, with D maybe TRBD1 (6 bases). Trimming removed 2 bases from V and 8 bases from J, with 13 bases in between. The CDR3 loop spans 14 amino acids. From germline, CDR1 is SGHRS and CDR2 YFSETQ. CDR3 in DNA: TGCGCCAGCAGCTTTGACAGGCCTCAGGGGGAGCTGTTTTTT. Amino acid sequence: CASSFDRPQGELFF.

This clonotype was picked up a small number of times. The CDR3 DNA follows: TGTGCCATCAGCAAGGGTGGACAGGGAGGGAACACTGAAGCTTTCTTT. Translated: CAISKGGQGGNTEAFF. The rearrangement uses TRBV10-3 and TRBJ1-1; TRBD1 agrees at 8 bases. With 6 bases clipped from V and 1 base from J, the junction kept 10 bases outside the gene matches. The V gene's germline CDR1 is ENHRY and CDR2 SYGVKD. The length of the CDR3 is 16 residues.

The rearrangement links TRBV20-1 to TRBJ2-1; the D is unclear. The CDR3 is made up of 15 amino acids. V lost 0 bases to trimming and J lost 0 bases, with 9 bases between them. The germline V gene encodes CDR1 DFQATT and CDR2 SNEGSKA (reference sequence). This CDR3 is CSARDLGHSYNEQFF. DNA of the CDR3: TGCAGTGCTAGAGATCTTGGCCACTCCTACAATGAGCAGTTCTTC.